These 20 T cell receptor beta chains came from one sample sequenced in a study of cytomegalovirus exposure and HLA in healthy donors. Vbeta (60) and Jbeta (13) primers were used in the PCR. TCRdb's table, derived via immunoSEQ multiplex PCR, lists solely in-frame clones and lacks some. The data hold about 180,000 clones, with about 80% observed a single time. Input material: PBMCs. These receptors all stem from a man between 35 and 55 years old in good health and CMV-seronegative.

The chain recombines TRBV29-1 with TRBJ2-3, with 16 bases identical to TRBD2. V shed 3 bases, J shed 6 bases, and the junction held 9 bases outside the gene matches. The CDR3 has 17 residues. Per germline, CDR1 SQVTM and CDR2 ANQGSEA. The CDR3 nucleotides read TGCAGCGTTGAGGTCGTGGGACTAGCGGGGGGGCGGGATACGCAGTATTTT. Translation: CSVEVVGLAGGRDTQYF.

The rearrangement joins TRBV5-6 to TRBJ1-3, with D uncertain. This CDR3 region has 14 residues. Germline-derived CDR1 and CDR2 are SGHDT and YYEEEE. The V end was cut by 6 bases, the J end by 2 bases, with 12 bases between. In nucleotides, the CDR3 is TGTGCCAGCACCGCCGGGGTAGCTGGAAACACCATATATTTT. It yields the protein CASTAGVAGNTIYF.

The chain combines TRBV21-1 with TRBJ2-7; TRBD2 was called by the table and not checked on the DNA. TRBV21-1 is recorded as a pseudogene. The CDR3 loop spans 17 amino acids. The CDR3 loop reads CASIAPGTRIAAYEQYF. In DNA, the CDR3 is TGTGCCAGCATCGCTCCGGGAACTAGGATTGCTGCCTACGAGCAGTACTTC.

The chain joins TRBV6-6 to TRBJ2-7; 9 bases align to TRBD2. Germline values: CDR1 MNHNY, CDR2 SVGAGI (reference sequence). This CDR3 spans 15 amino acids. With 5 bases clipped from V and 3 bases from J, the junction kept 8 bases outside the gene matches. The CDR3, as DNA: TGTGCCAGCAGTGGGGGTAGCGGGGGTTACTACGAGCAGTACTTC. Protein product: CASSGGSGGYYEQYF.

In this sample, this clone turned up a few times. The rearrangement links TRBV9 to TRBJ2-1; 7 bases line up with TRBD2. The CDR3 is 16 residues long. The germline CDR1 and CDR2 sequences are SGDLS and YYNGEE. The V gene end was trimmed by 1 base and the J gene end by 0 bases; junction bases not matched to a gene: 4. CDR3 residues: CASSVSGGLSYNEQFF. In DNA form, the CDR3 reads TGTGCCAGCAGCGTATCGGGGGGACTCTCCTACAATGAGCAGTTCTTC.

The CDR3 region is CASSYRGQPQHF. CDR3 nucleotides: TGTGCCAGCAGTTATCGGGGTCAGCCCCAGCATTTT. The rearrangement uses TRBV28 and TRBJ1-5; D not certain. This CDR3 contains 12 residues. Trimming took off 4 bases at V and 6 bases at J, with 7 bases between the two ends. Germline V gene lookup returns CDR1 MDHEN and CDR2 SYDVKM.

The V gene is TRBV7-2, the J gene TRBJ2-2; the match to TRBD2 covers 10 bases. The V gene end was trimmed by 5 bases and the J gene end by 4 bases; junction bases not matched to a gene: 4. Germline V gene sequence: CDR1 SGHTA, CDR2 FQGNSA. The CDR3 has 15 amino acids. This CDR3 reads CASSPWTSGTGELFF. The CDR3 nucleotides are TGTGCCAGCAGCCCTTGGACTAGCGGCACCGGGGAGCTGTTTTTT.

The chain is built from TRBV7-2 and TRBJ2-7; D gene uncertain. This CDR3 comprises 14 residues. CDR1 is SGHTA and CDR2 is FQGNSA in the germline V gene. Trimming left V 1 base short and J 3 bases short, with 10 bases between. The CDR3 protein is CASSLDSRIYEQYF. In nucleotides, the CDR3 is TGTGCCAGCAGCTTAGACTCGCGGATCTACGAGCAGTACTTC.

The rearrangement joins TRBV29-1 to TRBJ1-2, with TRBD1 as a possible D gene (5 bases). Germline CDR1 and CDR2: SQVTM and ANQGSEA. CDR3 length: 14 residues. With 1 base removed from V and 5 bases from J, the gap between germline ends came to 14 bases. CDR3 coding DNA: TGCAGCGTTGAAGGCGTCAGGGTGGGATATGGCTACACCTTC. Its translation: CSVEGVRVGYGYTF.

This chain connects TRBV11-3 to TRBJ2-5; tentatively, D is TRBD2 (5 bases). Trimming removed 3 bases at V and 0 bases at J, with 8 bases between. The CDR3 is 14 residues long. Germline lookup yields CDR1 SGHNT and CDR2 YENEEA. The DNA for the CDR3 is TGTGCCAGCAGCTTCGGAGGAAACCAAGAGACCCAGTACTTC. Translation gives CASSFGGNQETQYF.

The chain joins TRBV16 to TRBJ2-7; D unclear. The CDR3 sequence is 11 residues long. V was cut by 3 bases and J by 7 bases, with 7 bases left in between. Germline CDR1 KGHSY, CDR2 FQNENV. The CDR3 sequence is CASSQTGEQYF. DNA of the CDR3: TGTGCCAGCAGCCAGACGGGTGAGCAGTACTTC. The complete variable domain, with remaining parts taken from reference TRBV16 and TRBJ2-7, reads GEEVAQTPKHLVRGEGQKAKLYCAPIKGHSYVFWYQQVLKNEFKFLISFQNENVFDETGMPKERFSAKCLPNSPCSLEIQATKLEDSAVYFCASSQTGEQYFGPGTRLTVT.

The rearrangement joins TRBV27 to TRBJ2-3; 10 bases align to TRBD1. The V gene end was trimmed by 4 bases and the J gene end by 5 bases; junction bases not matched to a gene: 12. The V gene's germline CDR1 is MNHEY and CDR2 SMNVEV (reference sequence). The CDR3 is made up of 17 amino acids. The CDR3 region is CASSSIHDRGRGDTQYF. Here the CDR3 DNA reads TGTGCCAGCAGTTCGATCCATGACAGGGGGCGCGGAGATACGCAGTATTTT.

The chain joins TRBV2 to TRBJ1-1; possible D gene TRBD1, 6 bases. Trimming took off 7 bases at V and 1 base at J, with 13 bases between the two ends. Germline V gives CDR1 SNHLY, CDR2 FYNNEI. The CDR3 loop spans 14 amino acids. In DNA form, the CDR3 reads TGTGCCAGCAACAGGGCGGGTGGGAACACTGAAGCTTTCTTT. Protein: CASNRAGGNTEAFF.

The chain joins TRBV28 to TRBJ2-3; 8 bases are a match to TRBD2. J was trimmed by 0 bases and V by 5 bases; bases with no gene match: 13. Germline lookup yields CDR1 MDHEN and CDR2 SYDVKM. The CDR3 length is 18 residues. The CDR3 DNA sequence: TGTGCCAGCAGTCCGATTCGGGCGGGGGGAACTAGCACAGATACGCAGTATTTT. This codes for CASSPIRAGGTSTDTQYF.

The J gene is TRBJ2-3, the V gene TRBV5-4; 12 bases line up with TRBD2. The CDR3 has 17 amino acids. The J segment lost 2 bases and the V segment lost 4 bases, leaving 8 bases of the junction unmatched. CDR1 SGHNT and CDR2 YYREEE come from the germline V gene (reference sequence). The CDR3: CASSPGGLAGITDTQYF. The CDR3 coding sequence is TGTGCCAGCAGCCCTGGAGGACTAGCGGGGATCACAGATACGCAGTATTTT. Full variable domain (rest looked up from reference TRBV5-4 and TRBJ2-3): ETGVTQSPTHLIKTRGQQVTLRCSSQSGHNTVSWYQQALGQGPQFIFQYYREEENGRGNFPPRFSGLQFPNYSSELNVNALELDDSALYLCASSPGGLAGITDTQYFGPGTRLTVL.

This clone was recorded a few times. The rearrangement links TRBV27 to TRBJ2-7; TRBD1 agrees at 8 bases. V was clipped by 6 bases and J by 5 bases; unmatched bases: 6. The CDR3 totals 13 residues. CDR1 MNHEY and CDR2 SMNVEV come from the germline V gene (reference sequence). The CDR3 sequence: CASRTGAINEQYF. CDR3 in DNA: TGTGCCAGCAGGACAGGGGCAATAAACGAGCAGTACTTC.

CDR3 amino acids: CASSLPPSGSDTDTQYF. CDR3 in DNA: TGTGCCAGCAGCTTACCCCCCAGCGGGAGTGATACAGATACGCAGTATTTT. The rearrangement uses TRBV7-2 and TRBJ2-3; TRBD2 matches 8 bases. The ends lost 2 bases at V and 3 bases at J; junction bases unmatched: 10. The CDR3 totals 17 residues. Germline values: CDR1 SGHTA, CDR2 FQGNSA.

This clone was observed a few times. The V and J genes are TRBV14 and TRBJ1-1, with D tentatively TRBD1 (6 bases). CDR1 is SGHDN and CDR2 is FVKESK in the germline V gene. Trimming left V 4 bases short and J 4 bases short, with 13 bases between. This CDR3 is 14 amino acids long. The CDR3 nucleotides read TGTGCCAGCAGCCCAGACCAAGGGGGCACTGAAGCTTTCTTT. It is translated as CASSPDQGGTEAFF.

This clone has a single count. The chain combines TRBV11-3 with TRBJ2-3; perhaps TRBD2 as D (6 bases). The V end was cut by 4 bases, the J end by 0 bases, with 17 bases between. The CDR3 sequence is 17 residues long. Germline assignment: CDR1 SGHNT and CDR2 YENEEA. The CDR3 DNA reads as TGTGCCAGCAGCTCAGGACTAATTCCTGCTAGCACAGATACGCAGTATTTT. It yields the protein CASSSGLIPASTDTQYF.

CDR3 sequence (DNA): TGCGCCAGCAGCTTGGATCCGGGAGACTCCTACGAGCAGTACTTC. As protein: CASSLDPGDSYEQYF. V gene TRBV5-1 combines with J gene TRBJ2-7; D might be TRBD2 (6 bases). Germline V lookup: CDR1 SGHRS, CDR2 YFSETQ. The CDR3 totals 15 residues. V lost 0 bases to trimming and J lost 0 bases, with 10 bases between them. Using reference TRBV5-1 and TRBJ2-7 for the parts outside the CDR3, the full variable domain is KAGVTQTPRYLIKTRGQQVTLSCSPISGHRSVSWYQQTPGQGLQFLFEYFSETQRNKGNFPGRFSGRQFSNSRSEMNVSTLELGDSALYLCASSLDPGDSYEQYFGPGTRLTVT.